Presented here are 28 T cell receptor beta chains from one specimen sequenced in a study of T-cell reconstitution after alpha-beta-depleted transplantation in children. As it was prepared, the TCRbeta library received unique molecular identifiers. TCRdb independently ran MiXCR on the PCR reads; one entry per CDR3 protein. Seen here are more than 400,000 distinct CDR3 sequences, roughly 43% observed once, and the top ten hold under 35%. Sequencing was performed on PBMCs, taken before TCRalphabeta/CD19-depleted stem cell transplant. These TCRs come from a girl aged 2 to 10 with aplastic anemia, due to receive a stem cell transplant.

The chain joins TRBV19 to TRBJ2-7, with D hard to call. The CDR3 covers 13 residues. CDR1 is LNHDA, CDR2 SQIVND, per germline (reference sequence). The V and J ends lost 4 bases and 0 bases respectively, with 7 bases between them. CDR3 amino acids: CASSKTASYEQYF. CDR3 nucleotides: TGTGCCAGTAGTAAAACTGCCTCCTACGAGCAGTACTTC.

V is TRBV27 and J is TRBJ2-2; D possibly corresponds to TRBD2 (5 bases). The CDR3 sequence is 15 residues long. Trimming removed 4 bases from V and 5 bases from J, with 14 bases in between. Germline CDR1 reads MNHEY; CDR2 reads SMNVEV (reference sequence). The CDR3 bases are TGTGCCAGCAGTTCGGGAACATTAAGGACCGGGGAGCTGTTTTTT. Amino acids: CASSSGTLRTGELFF.

This clonotype was recorded only once. V usage is TRBV19 and J usage is TRBJ2-1, with 10 bases lining up with TRBD2. V lost 4 bases and J lost 1; bases outside the gene matches: 1. This CDR3 has 15 amino acids. Germline V gene sequence: CDR1 LNHDA, CDR2 SQIVND (reference sequence). The CDR3 nucleotides are TGTGCCAGTAGTAAGACTAGCGGGTCCTACAATGAGCAGTTCTTC. Translation: CASSKTSGSYNEQFF.

This clonotype occurred a few times. The genes are TRBV11-2 and TRBJ1-6; the D gene is possibly TRBD1 (6 bases). Between the trimmed V and J ends, which lost 5 bases and 4 bases, there was a span of 15 bases. CDR1 is SGHAT and CDR2 is FQNNGV in the germline V gene. CDR3 length equals 16 residues. This chain's CDR3 is CASSTRTAQYNSPLHF. The CDR3, as DNA: TGTGCCAGCAGCACGAGGACAGCCCAATATAATTCACCCCTCCACTTT.

The chain links TRBV20-1 to TRBJ2-7, with 10 bases identical to TRBD1. J was trimmed by 2 bases and V by 3 bases; bases with no gene match: 7. The CDR3 has 15 amino acids. Germline loops: CDR1 DFQATT, CDR2 SNEGSKA (reference sequence). The CDR3 nucleotides are TGCAGTGCTAGTCGGACGGGACAGGGGACCTACGAGCAGTACTTC. Amino acid sequence: CSASRTGQGTYEQYF.

This clonotype was seen only a few times. The chain couples TRBV27 to TRBJ2-7; D is possibly TRBD2 (6 bases). The CDR3 runs to 15 residues. Trimming pared 5 bases from V and 0 bases from J, leaving 14 bases between. CDR1 and CDR2 (germline): MNHEY, SMNVEV (reference sequence). The CDR3 DNA reads TGTGCCAGCAGTCCCCGGGACTGGAGCTCCTACGAGCAGTACTTC. Its protein is CASSPRDWSSYEQYF.

This clonotype was counted at least ten times. The J gene is TRBJ1-4, the V gene TRBV11-2, with a possible D match to TRBD1 (5 bases). The CDR3 has 15 residues. The V end lost 1 base, the J end lost 5 bases, and 11 bases lay between the germline ends. From germline, CDR1 is SGHAT and CDR2 FQNNGV. CDR3 in amino acids: CASSLVGVGNEKLFF. CDR3 DNA: TGTGCCAGCAGCTTAGTGGGGGTAGGAAATGAAAAACTGTTTTTT.

The chain combines TRBV29-1 with TRBJ2-5; 12 nucleotides line up with TRBD2. The CDR3 contains 18 residues. V gave up 3 bases and J gave up 2 bases; unmatched junction bases: 13. Germline V gene data show CDR1 as SQVTM and CDR2 as ANQGSEA. The CDR3 loop is CSVESTGLAGPRQETQYF. As DNA, the CDR3 is TGCAGCGTTGAGTCGACGGGACTAGCGGGTCCTCGTCAAGAGACCCAGTACTTC. The full variable domain, completed using reference TRBV29-1 and TRBJ2-5, is SAVISQKPSRDICQRGTSLTIQCQVDSQVTMMFWYRQQPGQSLTLIATANQGSEATYESGFVIDKFPISRPNLTFSTLTVSNMSPEDSSIYLCSVESTGLAGPRQETQYFGPGTRLLVL.

This clonotype was detected many times. This chain uses TRBV18 with TRBJ2-6; D uncertain. The CDR3 length is 18 residues. The V and J ends lost 1 base and 0 bases respectively, with 13 bases between them. CDR1 is KGHSH, CDR2 LQKENI, per germline. The CDR3 bases are TGTGCCAGCTCACCACGGACCAGTGCGCTCTCTGGGGCCAACGTCCTGACTTTC. This translates into CASSPRTSALSGANVLTF. Looking up the rest from reference TRBV18 and TRBJ2-6 gives the full variable domain: NAGVMQNPRHLVRRRGQEARLRCSPMKGHSHVYWYRQLPEEGLKFMVYLQKENIIDESGMPKERFSAEFPKEGPSILRIQQVVRGDSAAYFCASSPRTSALSGANVLTFGAGSRLTVL.

This clonotype was seen a few times. The chain is built from TRBV14 and TRBJ2-7, with D possibly being TRBD1 or TRBD2 (6 bases each). V was clipped by 4 bases and J by 0 bases, with 16 bases between them. Germline V gives CDR1 SGHDN, CDR2 FVKESK. The CDR3 totals 16 residues. CDR3 in amino acids: CASSPGAGRPSYEQYF. The CDR3 nucleotides read TGTGCCAGCAGCCCGGGGGCAGGGAGGCCCTCCTACGAGCAGTACTTC.

V is TRBV5-1 and J is TRBJ2-1; perhaps TRBD2 as D (6 bases). Trimming removed 0 bases at V and 6 bases at J, with 13 bases between. This CDR3 region has 15 residues. Germline-derived CDR1 and CDR2 are SGHRS and YFSETQ. The CDR3 DNA sequence: TGCGCCAGCAGCTTGGCGGGACTCCCCTTCAATGAGCAGTTCTTC. It specifies CASSLAGLPFNEQFF.

This chain links TRBV27 with TRBJ2-3, with 7 bases that match TRBD2. Germline lookup yields CDR1 MNHEY and CDR2 SMNVEV (reference sequence). Germline trimming cut 8 bases from V and 0 bases from J; bases unmatched to any gene: 5. The CDR3 is 14 residues long. CDR3 coding DNA: TGTGCCAGCGGCATGGGGGGGAGCACAGATACGCAGTATTTT. It yields the protein CASGMGGSTDTQYF.

The chain couples TRBV5-8 to TRBJ2-7; possible D gene TRBD1, 6 bases. This CDR3 is built from 15 residues. The germline V and J ends were trimmed by 0 bases and 3 bases, with 13 bases remaining between them. Germline loops: CDR1 SGHTS, CDR2 YDEGEE. In nucleotides, the CDR3 is TGTGCCAGCAGCTTGGTAGATCCAGGGGACTACGAGCAGTACTTC. It encodes CASSLVDPGDYEQYF.

This clonotype occurred a few times. The chain combines TRBV28 with TRBJ2-7; 9 bases agree with TRBD2. CDR3 length: 19 amino acids. Germline values: CDR1 MDHEN, CDR2 SYDVKM. With 2 bases clipped from V and 1 base from J, the junction kept 15 bases outside the gene matches. CDR3 in DNA: TGTGCCAGCAGTTTAGTTGCCGGGCGGGAGGGCCTCAGTTCCTACGAGCAGTACTTC. Protein product: CASSLVAGREGLSSYEQYF.

This clonotype was seen only a few times. The CDR3 spells CASSPNGGGGHTQYF. CDR3 nucleotides: TGTGCCAGCAGCCCTAACGGGGGGGGCGGTCATACGCAGTATTTT. J is TRBJ2-3 and V is TRBV9, with 8 bases identical to TRBD2. The CDR3 loop spans 15 amino acids. Germline V gives CDR1 SGDLS, CDR2 YYNGEE. V dropped 4 bases and J dropped 7; count of bases not matched to a gene: 11. Supplemented by reference TRBV9 and TRBJ2-3, the full variable domain reads DSGVTQTPKHLITATGQRVTLRCSPRSGDLSVYWYQQSLDQGLQFLIQYYNGEERAKGNILERFSAQQFPDLHSELNLSSLELGDSALYFCASSPNGGGGHTQYFGPGTRLTVL.

This chain joins TRBV10-3 and TRBJ2-1; TRBD2 matches 10 bases. V shed 2 bases and J 9 bases; nucleotides not matched to a gene: 7. Per the germline V gene, CDR1 is ENHRY and CDR2 is SYGVKD. The CDR3 has 15 residues. The chain's CDR3 is CAISETAGGPSEQFF. The CDR3 DNA reads as TGTGCCATCAGTGAGACAGCGGGGGGGCCAAGTGAGCAGTTCTTC.

This chain links TRBV20-1 with TRBJ2-3; TRBD2 matches 9 bases. V gave up 3 bases and J gave up 5 bases; unmatched junction bases: 12. The CDR3 contains 16 residues. CDR1 DFQATT and CDR2 SNEGSKA come from the germline V gene (reference sequence). CDR3 sequence reads: CSASIGRGRAGDTQYF. CDR3 DNA: TGCAGTGCTAGTATCGGTCGCGGGAGGGCCGGAGATACGCAGTATTTT.

The chain is built from TRBV20-1 and TRBJ2-3, with 7 bases aligning to TRBD2. V trimming: 3 bases; J trimming: 2 bases; junction bases outside the gene matches: 5. Germline lookup yields CDR1 DFQATT and CDR2 SNEGSKA (reference sequence). This CDR3 is built from 14 residues. The CDR3 sequence is CSASPSGFTDTQYF. CDR3 in DNA: TGCAGTGCTAGCCCTAGCGGTTTCACAGATACGCAGTATTTT.

This chain uses TRBV20-1 with TRBJ2-5, with unresolved D. This CDR3 region has 15 residues. Germline CDR1 is DFQATT and CDR2 is SNEGSKA (reference sequence). Trimming left V 6 bases short and J 2 bases short, with 19 bases between. In nucleotides, the CDR3 is TGCAGTGCCAGTCTGAGTGGGTTAGGGCAAGAGACCCAGTACTTC. Protein sequence: CSASLSGLGQETQYF.

This clonotype was counted many times. The CDR3 DNA reads TGCGCCAGCAGCTTGTCGGGGGAGCAGTACTTC. Amino acids: CASSLSGEQYF. The chain joins TRBV5-1 to TRBJ2-7; possibly TRBD2 for D (5 bases). The CDR3 length is 11 residues. Germline V gene lookup returns CDR1 SGHRS and CDR2 YFSETQ. V dropped 1 base and J dropped 7 bases, with 6 bases sitting between them.

There are a few counts of this clonotype. The chain recombines TRBV20-1 with TRBJ2-1; D is perhaps TRBD2 (6 bases). Trimming removed 5 bases from V and 9 bases from J, with 17 bases in between. The CDR3 runs 13 residues. Germline lookup yields CDR1 DFQATT and CDR2 SNEGSKA (reference sequence). CDR3 in DNA: TGCAGTGCTCCCCCTACGGGGGTGGCTGAGCAGTTCTTC. The encoded protein is CSAPPTGVAEQFF.

The chain couples TRBV6-5 to TRBJ1-1, with a possible D match to TRBD1 (5 bases). The CDR3 has 14 amino acids. V was clipped by 2 bases and J by 3 bases, with 10 bases between them. CDR1 and CDR2 (germline): MNHEY, SVGAGI. The CDR3 DNA sequence: TGTGCCAGCAGTTACAAGGGGACCTACACTGAAGCTTTCTTT. Its protein product is CASSYKGTYTEAFF.

This chain links TRBV7-8 with TRBJ2-2; tentative D call: TRBD2 (6 bases). The CDR3 is 16 amino acids. Germline-derived CDR1 and CDR2 are SGHVS and FQNEAQ. V was cut by 2 bases and J by 4 bases, with 14 bases left in between. In nucleotides, the CDR3 is TGTGCCAGCAGCTTAATCCAGCGGGTCTTCACCGGGGAGCTGTTTTTT. Its protein product is CASSLIQRVFTGELFF.

The rearrangement joins TRBV7-3 to TRBJ2-1; D may be TRBD2 (5 bases). Trimming left V 1 base short and J 8 bases short, with 12 bases between. The germline gives CDR1 SGHTA, CDR2 FQGTGA. The CDR3 is 14 amino acids. CDR3 coding DNA: TGTGCCAGCAGCTTAAACCCCGGAGGCGATGAGCAGTTCTTC. It is translated as CASSLNPGGDEQFF.

This clonotype has ten or more counts. One end of the junction fails to match germline, which may point to a read error. The chain is built from TRBV28 and TRBJ2-3; 14 nucleotides line up with TRBD2. The length of the CDR3 is 15 residues. Germline loops: CDR1 MDHEN, CDR2 SYDVKM. CDR3 region: CASSPGLAGADTQYF. The CDR3 bases are TGCGCCAGCAGCCCGGGACTAGCGGGAGCAGATACGCAGTATTTT.

This clonotype showed up many times. The chain combines TRBV5-1 with TRBJ1-1; weak D call: TRBD1 (5 bases). CDR1 is SGHRS and CDR2 is YFSETQ in the germline V gene. This CDR3 region has 14 residues. V lost 4 bases and J 2 bases, leaving 12 bases between the germline ends. This CDR3 is CASSLGRSNTEAFF. The CDR3 coding sequence is TGCGCCAGCAGCCTGGGACGGAGCAACACTGAAGCTTTCTTT.

The chain recombines TRBV7-2 with TRBJ2-3, with D perhaps given as TRBD1 or TRBD2 (5 bases each). CDR1 is SGHTA and CDR2 is FQGNSA in the germline V gene. V was clipped by 4 bases and J by 3 bases, with 14 bases between them. The CDR3 is 15 amino acids. CDR3 sequence reads: CASSYGAGRTDTQYF. The CDR3 DNA follows: TGTGCCAGCAGCTACGGCGCAGGGAGAACAGATACGCAGTATTTT.

V gene TRBV29-1 combines with J gene TRBJ2-7; D is possibly TRBD2 (6 bases). The CDR3 has 12 amino acids. Germline-derived CDR1 and CDR2 are SQVTM and ANQGSEA. Trimming pared 5 bases from V and 3 bases from J, leaving 11 bases between. CDR3 region: CSVLEGNYEQYF. For the CDR3, the DNA is TGCAGCGTTCTGGAGGGGAACTACGAGCAGTACTTC.